This T cell receptor beta chain derives from a study of shared clonotypes between healthy human individuals. Study-level findings and limits: Compared with memory subsets, naive subsets generally had larger estimated richness. It was only blood that was sampled, and tissue repertoires likely differ. Limitation of the genetic and exposure-history diversity represented came from the few donors.

This clone was observed a handful of times. Its matching antigen is unknown. Replicate sorted-subset PCRs were loaded with roughly 190 ng DNA, 30,000 or so T cell genomes. Data came from immunoSEQ multiplex PCR; TCRdb stores just in-frame clones and leaves some out. The table shows over 700,000 clones, with just under 75% occurring only once. The germline V gene encodes CDR1 LNHDA and CDR2 SQIVND (reference sequence). This CDR3 has 16 amino acids. The V end was cut by 1 base, the J end by 0 bases, with 10 bases between. Input material: memory CD4+ T cells sorted from blood. Indicated subset: CD45RA-negative fraction. This clonotype originated in a woman aged 25-40 years in good health. The V and J genes are TRBV19 and TRBJ2-1, with unresolved D. CDR3 amino acids: CASSIVASSSYNEQFF. The CDR3 bases are TGTGCCAGTAGTATAGTGGCGTCCAGCTCCTACAATGAGCAGTTCTTC.